One and the same sample provided the 21 T cell receptor beta chains below, sequenced in a study of Graves' ophthalmopathy and Graves' hyperthyroidism. Amplified material comprised TCR beta CDR3 regions derived from RNA transcripts. The authors performed first-round RT-PCR with HTBI primers and then a second-round multiplex PCR. MiXCR, applied by TCRdb to the multiplex PCR reads, yields one record per CDR3 protein. The sample shows approximately 640,000 distinct CDR3 sequences, 35% to 50% of them seen only once. Sequencing was performed on peripheral blood. The receptors were sampled from an adult man with Graves' ophthalmopathy.

There are many counts of this clonotype. This rearrangement joins TRBV7-2 to TRBJ2-5, with 11 bases identical to TRBD2. The germline CDR1 and CDR2 sequences are SGHTA and FQGNSA. The CDR3 is made up of 15 amino acids. The junction had 8 bases not matched to a gene; V was cut back by 6 bases and J by 5 bases. The CDR3 DNA reads as TGTGCCAGCAGTCGGCTAGCGGGGGGCATGGAGACCCAGTACTTC. Protein sequence: CASSRLAGGMETQYF.

This clonotype has a count of ten or more. The CDR3 region has the DNA TGTGCCAGCACCACCTTTGGGGTAAAAGGGGGAAACACCATATATTTT. Its protein product is CASTTFGVKGGNTIYF. V is TRBV7-8 and J is TRBJ1-3, with unresolved D. Germline assignment: CDR1 SGHVS and CDR2 FQNEAQ. The length of the CDR3 is 16 residues. V was cut by 7 bases and J by 4 bases, with 20 bases left in between.

Worth noting for this clonotype: The CDR3 does not end in the conserved phenylalanine or tryptophan, so this is likely a read error. This chain joins TRBV19 and TRBJ2-5; 8 nucleotides match TRBD1. J was trimmed by 5 bases and V by 9 bases; bases with no gene match: 11. Germline V gives CDR1 LNHDA, CDR2 SQIVND (reference sequence). The length of the CDR3 is 14 residues. CDR3 coding DNA: TGTGCCAGCCGATTACAGGGGGGCGCGGAGACCCAGTACTCC. This sequence encodes CASRLQGGAETQYS.

This clonotype was seen repeatedly, ten times or more. The chain combines TRBV24-1 with TRBJ2-6; TRBD1 matches 10 bases. CDR1 and CDR2 from the germline V gene are KGHDR and SFDVKD. The CDR3 spans 18 residues. V lost 5 bases and J lost 0; bases outside the gene matches: 6. In nucleotides, the CDR3 is TGTGCCACCAGTGGCCGGGACAGGGGTTACTCTGGGGCCAACGTCCTGACTTTC. Protein: CATSGRDRGYSGANVLTF.

As concerns this clonotype: With a much larger clone just one base away, this may be a read error. The rearrangement links TRBV7-9 to TRBJ1-4; D is unclear. Between the trimmed V and J ends, which lost 5 bases and 0 bases, there was a span of 10 bases. CDR3 length equals 15 residues. CDR1 is SEHNR and CDR2 is FQNEAQ in the germline V gene (reference sequence). CDR3 nucleotides: TGTGCCAGCAGCCTCACGATTTCAACTAATGAAAAACTGTTTTTT. It encodes CASSLTISTNEKLFF.

This clonotype was recorded at least ten times. The V call is TRBV7-8, the J call TRBJ1-5; D is unresolved. Germline V CDR1 and CDR2: SGHVS, FQNEAQ. This CDR3 region has 13 residues. The V end lost 2 bases, the J end lost 7 bases, and 9 bases lay between the germline ends. The CDR3 protein is CASSLQDKQPQHF. CDR3 nucleotide sequence: TGTGCCAGCAGCTTACAGGATAAACAGCCCCAGCATTTT.

This clonotype occurred many times. The DNA for the CDR3 is TGTGCCAGCAGACGGGCAGGGCGGAACACTGAAGCTTTCTTT. The encoded protein is CASRRAGRNTEAFF. This rearrangement joins TRBV6-6 to TRBJ1-1, with a tentative D call TRBD1 (5 bases). The CDR3 length is 14 residues. The germline CDR1 and CDR2 sequences are MNHNY and SVGAGI (reference sequence). With 6 bases removed from V and 1 base from J, the gap between germline ends came to 12 bases.

This chain connects TRBV7-9 to TRBJ1-3; a possible D gene is TRBD1 (5 bases). V lost 5 bases to trimming and J lost 0 bases, with 17 bases between them. This CDR3 contains 17 residues. Germline V gene sequence: CDR1 SEHNR, CDR2 FQNEAQ (reference sequence). CDR3 bases: TGTGCCAGCAGCCGTCTCTGGGGCAAAGACTCTGGAAACACCATATATTTT. Encoded protein: CASSRLWGKDSGNTIYF.

Concerning this clonotype: One base away lies a much larger clone, so this may be a sequencing read error. This rearrangement joins TRBV5-1 to TRBJ2-6; D uncertain. The CDR3 is made up of 15 amino acids. The germline gives CDR1 SGHRS, CDR2 YFSETQ. The CDR3 loop reads CANSLVPSGANVLTF. The CDR3 bases are TGCGCCAACAGCTTGGTTCCCTCTGGGGCCAACGTCCTGACTTTC.

The sample holds one count of this clonotype. V usage is TRBV19 and J usage is TRBJ2-3; D ambiguous. Deletions cut 3 bases from V and 2 bases from J, with 12 bases between. CDR1 and CDR2 (germline): LNHDA, SQIVND (reference sequence). CDR3 size: 15 residues. The CDR3 region is CASSISAVTTDTQYF. CDR3 nucleotide sequence: TGTGCCAGTAGTATCTCCGCAGTAACCACAGATACGCAGTATTTT.

A remark on this clonotype: A read error is likely, as this CDR3 ends without the conserved phenylalanine or tryptophan. The limits of the CDR3 on the DNA are not certain, so only TCRdb's listed CDR3 is given. This chain connects TRBV7-9 to TRBJ1-5. Germline-derived CDR1 and CDR2 are SEHNR and FQNEAQ (reference sequence). The CDR3 is 9 amino acids long, termini counted. The CDR3 loop reads CASSLGGGS.

This clonotype appeared many times. Germline is not matched at one junction end, which may reflect a read error. This chain connects TRBV20-1 to TRBJ1-1; D uncertain. Looked up from germline, CDR1 is DFQATT and CDR2 is SNEGSKA (reference sequence). CDR3 length: 13 amino acids. The CDR3 is CSARGVLGTEAFF. DNA for the CDR3: TGCAGTGCCAGAGGTGTTTTGGGCACTGAAGCTTTCTTT.

This chain connects TRBV4-3 to TRBJ1-1; 8 bases are a match to TRBD1. In germline, CDR1 is LGHNA, CDR2 YSLEER. This CDR3 is built from 18 residues. V trimming: 4 bases; J trimming: 0 bases; junction bases outside the gene matches: 13. The CDR3, as DNA: TGCGCCAGCAGCCCGGCCTTGTTTCGGGACAGGCTGAACACTGAAGCTTTCTTT. It codes for CASSPALFRDRLNTEAFF.

The chain carries TRBV7-9 and TRBJ1-1; no clear D gene. CDR1 SEHNR and CDR2 FQNEAQ come from the germline V gene (reference sequence). The CDR3 is 12 residues long. The V end was cut by 8 bases, the J end by 3 bases, with 10 bases between. CDR3 sequence reads: CASRPEDTEAFF. CDR3 coding DNA: TGTGCCAGCCGACCAGAAGACACTGAAGCTTTCTTT.

CDR3 sequence: CASSHWTAWPQHF. In DNA form, the CDR3 reads TGTGCCAGCAGCCATTGGACAGCATGGCCCCAGCATTTT. The genes are TRBV13 and TRBJ1-5; D is perhaps TRBD1 (6 bases). This CDR3 region has 13 residues. The ends were cut back, 5 bases at V and 9 bases at J, with 14 bases in the middle. Germline-derived CDR1 and CDR2 are PRHDT and FYEKMQ (reference sequence). The whole variable domain, remainder taken from reference TRBV13 and TRBJ1-5, is AAGVIQSPRHLIKEKRETATLKCYPIPRHDTVYWYQQGPGQDPQFLISFYEKMQSDKGSIPDRFSAQQFSDYHSELNMSSLELGDSALYFCASSHWTAWPQHFGDGTRLSIL.

The chain couples TRBV2 to TRBJ2-5; 9 bases are a match to TRBD2. This CDR3 is 14 amino acids long. In germline, CDR1 is SNHLY, CDR2 FYNNEI. Trimming took 6 bases from V and 5 from J; bases not matched to a gene: 7. The CDR3 DNA sequence: TGTGCCAGCAGGGGCGGGGGGGCCCAGGAGACCCAGTACTTC. This encodes CASRGGGAQETQYF.

This clonotype was seen at least ten times. This chain links TRBV7-6 with TRBJ1-1, with 7 positions matching TRBD1. CDR1 is SGHVS and CDR2 is FNYEAQ in the germline V gene. Trimming removed 4 bases from V and 7 bases from J; junction bases left unmatched: 6. This CDR3 is built from 13 residues. In DNA, the CDR3 is TGTGCCAGCAGCTCAGGGACAGCCGTTGAAGCTTTCTTT. The encoded protein is CASSSGTAVEAFF. Full variable domain (outside the CDR3, taken from reference TRBV7-6 and TRBJ1-1): GAGVSQSPRYKVTKRGQDVALRCDPISGHVSLYWYRQALGQGPEFLTYFNYEAQQDKSGLPNDRFSAERPEGSISTLTIQRTEQRDSAMYRCASSSGTAVEAFFGQGTRLTVV.

The chain couples TRBV5-5 to TRBJ2-7; maybe TRBD1 (5 bases). V dropped 2 bases and J dropped 0 bases, with 15 bases sitting between them. Germline loops: CDR1 SGHKS, CDR2 YYEKEE (reference sequence). The CDR3 is made up of 16 amino acids. The CDR3 DNA follows: TGTGCCAGCAGCTTTTCCTTCGGACAAAGCTCCTACGAGCAGTACTTC. This encodes CASSFSFGQSSYEQYF.

In this sample, this clonotype turned up many times. The J gene is TRBJ1-1, the V gene TRBV29-1; 8 positions agree with TRBD1. CDR1 is SQVTM, CDR2 ANQGSEA, per germline. V gave up 6 bases and J gave up 2 bases; unmatched junction bases: 11. The CDR3 has 15 residues. The CDR3 here is CSVSGTGNRNTEAFF. DNA of the CDR3: TGCAGCGTCTCCGGGACAGGCAATCGAAACACTGAAGCTTTCTTT.

This clonotype was observed a handful of times. This chain joins TRBV4-2 and TRBJ2-5; no clear D gene. This CDR3 region has 18 residues. Germline V CDR1 and CDR2: LGHNA, YNFKEQ. Trimming removed 1 base at V and 0 bases at J, with 18 bases between. CDR3 DNA: TGTGCCAGCAGCCAAGTAGTGCTGGTCTTTGATAACCAAGAGACCCAGTACTTC. Its protein product is CASSQVVLVFDNQETQYF.

This clonotype was counted ten times or more. The rearrangement uses TRBV5-5 and TRBJ1-6; 7 bases agree with TRBD1. Germline CDR1 is SGHKS and CDR2 is YYEKEE (reference sequence). With 3 bases clipped from V and 9 bases from J, the junction kept 6 bases outside the gene matches. This CDR3 has 14 amino acids. CDR3 loop: CASSSGQSPSPLHF. The CDR3 nucleotides are TGTGCCAGCAGCTCGGGACAGTCCCCTTCACCCCTCCACTTT.